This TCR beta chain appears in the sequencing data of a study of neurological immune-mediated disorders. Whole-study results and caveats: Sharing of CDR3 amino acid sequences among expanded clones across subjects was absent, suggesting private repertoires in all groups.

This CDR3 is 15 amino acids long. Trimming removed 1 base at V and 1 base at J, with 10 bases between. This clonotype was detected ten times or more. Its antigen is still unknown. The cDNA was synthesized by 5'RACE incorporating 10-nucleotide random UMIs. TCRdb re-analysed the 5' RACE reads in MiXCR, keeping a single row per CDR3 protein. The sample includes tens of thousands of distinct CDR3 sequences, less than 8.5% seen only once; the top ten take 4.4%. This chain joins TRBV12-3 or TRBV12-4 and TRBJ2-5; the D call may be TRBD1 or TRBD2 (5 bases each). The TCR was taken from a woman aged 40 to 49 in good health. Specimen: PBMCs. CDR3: CASSLDGGIQETQYF. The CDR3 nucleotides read TGTGCCAGCAGTTTAGATGGGGGAATCCAAGAGACCCAGTACTTC.